This paragraph covers one T cell receptor beta chain sequence. The antigen remains unidentified. The conserved closing phenylalanine or tryptophan is absent in this CDR3, likely reflecting a read error. From about 20-30 mg of unsorted bulk tissue, DNA and RNA were co-extracted together. All tumor specimens exceeded 80% viable tumor cells. Reverse transcription of approximately 500 ng total RNA with a constant-region primer produced TCR beta cDNA. A slightly modified ARM-PCR protocol with three nested multiplex PCR rounds produced these TCR beta libraries. Researchers ran the first two PCR rounds for roughly 10 cycles each with TRBV1-TRBV30 forward primers and a C-beta reverse primer. TCRdb processed the multiplex PCR reads anew with MiXCR; each CDR3 protein has one entry. This table has roughly 120,000 distinct CDR3 sequences, around two thirds appearing once. The germline gives CDR1 SGHAT, CDR2 FQNNGV. V was pared by 7 bases and J by 10 bases, with 8 bases of the junction left unmatched. The CDR3 is made up of 13 amino acids.

The data originate from a study of tumor-infiltrating lymphocytes in primary liver carcinoma. Study-wide background: Among the tumors, stages were T1-T3 N0M0 and sizes about 4 to 10 cm.

Study results and caveats: Tumor region pairs shared more overlap than did tumor-adjacent and tumor-blood pairs.

Sequencing was done on a sample of liver tumor tissue from sampling region 1. Subset of the sample: tumor region T1, superior pole. V usage is TRBV11-2 and J usage is TRBJ2-1; 9 bases are shared with TRBD2. The clonotype comes from an older woman with primary liver carcinoma and hepatitis B virus infection. CDR3 nucleotide sequence: TGTGCCAGCAACTGGGCTAGCGGGGCAGAGCAGTTCCTC. It specifies CASNWASGAEQFL.